Described below is a single T cell receptor (beta chain) sequence and its context. Its antigen is not known. The data were taken from a study of shared clonotypes between healthy human individuals. In the study overall: Each donor contributed plates that comprised three CD4 naive, three CD4 memory, two CD8 naive and one CD8 memory. Whole-study results and caveats: With a few donors compared, roughly 4.9% of naive CD4 clonotypes were shared.

Data came from immunoSEQ multiplex PCR; TCRdb stores just in-frame clones and leaves some out. The sample gives roughly 2.1 million clones, just over 90% of which show up once; under 2% is in the top ten. Naive CD8 cells lacked CD45RO, underwent positive selection for CCR7 and left out terminally differentiated effector memory CD45RA+ cells. Trimming left V 6 bases short and J 4 bases short, with 25 bases between. Germline CDR1 reads LNHDA; CDR2 reads SQIVND (reference sequence). The CDR3 extends over 19 amino acids. The V gene is TRBV19, the J gene TRBJ2-6, with D possibly matching TRBD1 (6 bases). This receptor was identified in a young man in good health. Some clones in this sample may be carry-over from other donors' samples. Input material: naive CD8+ T cells from PBMCs. The CDR3 here is CASRDLTGKRTGGANVLTF. The DNA of the CDR3 is TGTGCCAGTAGGGACCTTACAGGGAAAAGGACGGGCGGGGCCAACGTCCTGACTTTC.